Listed below are T cell receptor beta chains from one sample, sequenced in a study of OX40 agonist ivuxolimab in advanced cancers. This table comes from immunoSEQ multiplex PCR, and its TCRdb copy is limited to in-frame clones, with some not included. There are around 70,000 clones in the sample; around 83% occur only once, and 1.1% lies in the top ten. Sequencing was performed on CD4+ or CD8+ T cells sorted from blood, taken in a trial of the OX40 agonist ivuxolimab. The receptors were sampled from an adult with an advanced solid tumor such as melanoma, head and neck, liver or kidney cancer. Both conserved end residues are part of each CDR3. D genes are given only for firm matches. A clone size is listed for some rows: how often the clone was seen (once, few, many), or a class if it is expanded.

j_call clone_size d_call v_call cdr3_aa cdr3_nt
TRBJ2-5 NA TRBD1 TRBV4-2 CASSRTGTEKETQYF TGTGCCAGCAGCCGAACCGGGACAGAAAAAGAGACCCAGTACTTC
TRBJ1-4 NA NA TRBV5-1 CASSFQDQNEKLFF TGCGCCAGCAGCTTCCAGGACCAGAATGAAAAACTGTTTTTT
TRBJ1-2 NA TRBD1 TRBV7-2 CASSPDREYGYTF TGTGCCAGCAGCCCGGACAGGGAGTATGGCTACACCTTC
TRBJ1-1 NA TRBD1 TRBV10-3 CAITTGENTEAFF TGTGCCATCACAACAGGGGAGAACACTGAAGCTTTCTTT
TRBJ1-5 NA NA TRBV19 CASSQGRGQPQHF TGTGCCAGTAGTCAGGGAAGGGGTCAGCCCCAGCATTTT
TRBJ2-7 NA NA TRBV18 CASSPSGTVGGEQYF TGTGCCAGCTCGCCTTCCGGGACAGTTGGAGGGGAGCAGTACTTC
TRBJ2-5 NA TRBD1 TRBV29-1 CSAVDRGRETQYF TGCAGCGCTGTGGACAGGGGGCGAGAGACCCAGTACTTC
TRBJ2-3 few TRBD2 TRBV5-8 CASSSGTPYTDTQYF TGTGCCAGCAGCAGCGGGACTCCCTACACAGATACGCAGTATTTT
TRBJ2-1 NA TRBD1 TRBV4-1 CASSHAVRDRYNEQFF TGCGCCAGCAGCCACGCAGTCCGGGACAGGTACAATGAGCAGTTCTTC
TRBJ2-5 NA TRBD1 TRBV2 CASSERDRGGETQYF TGTGCCAGCAGTGAAAGGGACAGGGGTGGCGAGACCCAGTACTTC
TRBJ2-5 NA TRBD1 TRBV2 CASRGGTGGWKTQYF TGTGCCAGCAGGGGCGGGACAGGGGGCTGGAAGACCCAGTACTTC
TRBJ1-5 once NA TRBV7-3 CASSRTGYYSNQPQHF TGTGCCAGCAGCAGAACAGGGTATTATAGCAATCAGCCCCAGCATTTT
TRBJ1-4 NA TRBD1 TRBV5-1 CASSIGPGQGNEKLFF TGCGCCAGCAGCATTGGGCCGGGACAGGGAAACGAAAAACTGTTTTTT
TRBJ2-3 NA NA TRBV9 CASSVRQGFTDTQYF TGTGCCAGCAGCGTACGGCAGGGTTTCACAGATACGCAGTATTTT
TRBJ1-6 few TRBD1 TRBV5-1 CASSLGGTGNSPLHF TGCGCCAGCAGCTTGGGAGGGACAGGGAATTCACCCCTCCACTTT
TRBJ2-3 NA TRBD2 TRBV7-8 CASSLVASGGLDTQYF TGTGCCAGCAGCTTAGTGGCTAGCGGGGGATTAGATACGCAGTATTTT
TRBJ1-4 NA NA TRBV19 CASSTGGSGEKLFF TGTGCCAGTAGTACCGGGGGATCGGGTGAAAAACTGTTTTTT
TRBJ2-7 NA TRBD1 TRBV27 CASSFRAGGDSTYEQYF TGTGCCAGCAGTTTTAGGGCAGGGGGCGACAGTACCTACGAGCAGTACTTC
TRBJ1-2 NA TRBD1 TRBV4-1 CASSRPGQSNYGYTF TGCGCCAGCAGCCGACCGGGACAGAGCAACTATGGCTACACCTTC
TRBJ2-7 NA TRBD1 TRBV6-1 CASSELGTGVPYEQYF TGTGCCAGCAGTGAACTTGGGACAGGGGTTCCCTACGAGCAGTACTTC
TRBJ2-1 once NA TRBV5-1 CASSLDRPDEQFF TGCGCCAGCAGCCTGGACCGACCAGATGAGCAGTTCTTC
TRBJ1-6 once TRBD1 TRBV5-1 CASSPGQGANSPLHF TGCGCCAGCAGCCCGGGACAGGGGGCTAATTCACCCCTCCACTTT
TRBJ2-1 NA NA TRBV19 CASSIDAGNLVYNEQFF TGTGCCAGTAGTATAGACGCCGGGAATCTGGTATACAATGAGCAGTTCTTC
TRBJ1-2 NA NA TRBV19 CASSVDRISNYGHTF TGTGCCAGTAGTGTCGACAGGATATCTAACTATGGCCACACCTTC
TRBJ2-7 NA NA TRBV6-5 CASSYLGDEQYF TGTGCCAGCAGTTACTTAGGGGATGAGCAGTACTTC
TRBJ2-2 NA NA TRBV2 CASQQVRDRELFF TGTGCCAGTCAACAAGTTCGCGACAGGGAGCTGTTTTTT
TRBJ1-2 NA TRBD1 TRBV14 CASSPRTGGPNYGYTF TGTGCCAGCAGCCCGCGGACAGGGGGACCTAACTATGGCTACACCTTC
TRBJ1-6 once NA TRBV5-3 CASSLVGGDSPLHF TGTGCCAGCAGCTTGGTAGGGGGTGATTCACCCCTCCACTTT
TRBJ1-1 NA NA TRBV2 CASSESYTEAFF TGTGCCAGCAGTGAGTCGTACACTGAAGCTTTCTTT
TRBJ2-7 NA NA TRBV27 CASTPSAEQYF TGTGCCAGCACCCCGAGCGCCGAGCAGTACTTC
TRBJ1-2 NA TRBD1 TRBV11-2 CASSLPRQGVNYGYTF TGCGCCAGCAGCTTACCCCGACAGGGAGTCAACTATGGCTACACCTTC
TRBJ1-5 NA NA TRBV27 CASSAGLVGSNQPQHF TGTGCCAGCAGTGCAGGGTTGGTCGGTAGCAATCAGCCCCAGCATTTT
TRBJ1-3 NA NA TRBV5-6 CASTELGTNSGNTIYF TGTGCCAGCACCGAATTGGGGACAAACTCTGGAAACACCATATATTTT
TRBJ2-6 NA NA TRBV7-2 CASSSWTVSGANVLTF TGTGCCAGCAGCTCCTGGACAGTTTCTGGGGCCAACGTCCTGACTTTC
TRBJ2-7 NA NA TRBV5-1 CASSLGGIGEQYF TGCGCCAGCAGCTTGGGGGGCATCGGCGAGCAGTACTTC
TRBJ2-3 NA TRBD1 TRBV19 CASSTRTGDSTDTQYF TGTGCCAGTAGTACCCGGACAGGAGACAGCACAGATACGCAGTATTTT
TRBJ1-2 NA TRBD1 TRBV5-8 CASSLGTGDYGYTF TGTGCCAGCAGCCTTGGGACAGGAGACTATGGCTACACCTTC
TRBJ2-5 NA NA TRBV5-1 CASSLESVETQYF TGCGCCAGCAGCTTGGAGTCCGTTGAGACCCAGTACTTC
TRBJ1-1 NA TRBD1 TRBV4-1 CASSHARYRGTEAFF TGCGCCAGCAGCCACGCCCGGTACAGGGGAACTGAAGCTTTCTTT
TRBJ1-2 NA NA TRBV2 CASARGGGYGYTF TGTGCCAGCGCAAGAGGAGGGGGCTATGGCTACACCTTC
TRBJ2-4 NA TRBD2 TRBV2 CASSERWTSGGSAKNIQYF TGTGCCAGCAGTGAACGATGGACTAGCGGGGGGTCAGCCAAAAACATTCAGTACTTC